The rows below give T cell receptor beta chains drawn from one sample of a study of T cell repertoires in cytomegalovirus infection. The antigens these receptors bind are not known. One entry per CDR3 protein, called by TCRdb with MiXCR from the reads. The table shows hundreds of thousands of distinct CDR3 sequences, with 31% occurring only once. This material consisted of cultured CD8+ T cells from PBMCs, taken from culture after CMV antigen stimulation. These receptors were taken from a human donor in good health (CMV status not recorded). Some clones in this sample may be carry-over from other donors' samples. The CDR3 runs from the conserved cysteine through the conserved F or W. D genes are given only for firm matches. Only part of the rows carry a size: once, few, many, or a class if the clone is expanded.

>many|TRBJ1-5|TRBV7-2|-
CASSLDTGARQPQHF
TGTGCCAGCAGCTTAGATACGGGGGCTCGTCAGCCCCAGCATTTT
>few|TRBJ2-5|TRBV9|-
CASSLKGNSQETQYF
TGTGCCAGCAGCCTAAAGGGTAACAGTCAAGAGACCCAGTACTTC
>-|TRBJ1-3|TRBV13|-
CASSSRDSIYF
TGTGCCAGCAGCTCTAGGGACTCCATATATTTT
>few|TRBJ2-1|TRBV4-3|-
CASSQDEEGGPNNEQFF
TGCGCCAGCAGCCAAGATGAAGAGGGGGGCCCCAACAATGAGCAGTTCTTC
>-|TRBJ2-5|TRBV13|TRBD2
CASSPGLSFETQYF
TGTGCCAGCAGCCCGGGACTATCATTCGAGACCCAGTACTTC
>-|TRBJ1-2|TRBV27|TRBD1
CASSLIGGGQGTYGYTF
TGTGCCAGCAGCCTGATAGGCGGGGGACAGGGGACCTATGGCTACACCTTC
>-|TRBJ2-1|TRBV6-6|-
CASYGIHTVDEQFF
TGTGCCAGCTACGGGATCCACACAGTCGATGAGCAGTTCTTC
>-|TRBJ1-5|TRBV27|-
CASRPPGNQPQHF
TGTGCCAGCAGGCCCCCGGGCAATCAGCCCCAGCATTTT
>few|TRBJ2-2|TRBV7-6|-
CASSWRPGTQNTGELFF
TGTGCCAGCAGCTGGCGTCCCGGGACCCAGAACACCGGGGAGCTGTTTTTT
>-|TRBJ1-5|TRBV7-6|-
CASSLLGPPLYQPQHF
TGTGCCAGCAGCTTATTGGGTCCCCCACTTTATCAGCCCCAGCATTTT